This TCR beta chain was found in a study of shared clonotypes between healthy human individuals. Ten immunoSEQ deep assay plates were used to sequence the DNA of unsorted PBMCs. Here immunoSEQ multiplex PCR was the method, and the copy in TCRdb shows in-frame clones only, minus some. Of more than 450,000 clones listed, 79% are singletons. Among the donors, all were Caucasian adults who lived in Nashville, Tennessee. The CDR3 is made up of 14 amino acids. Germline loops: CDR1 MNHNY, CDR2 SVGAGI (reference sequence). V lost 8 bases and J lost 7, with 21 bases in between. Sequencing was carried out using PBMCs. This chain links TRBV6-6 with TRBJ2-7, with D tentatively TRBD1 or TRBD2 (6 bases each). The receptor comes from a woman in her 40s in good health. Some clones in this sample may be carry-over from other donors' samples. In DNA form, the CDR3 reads TGTGCCAGCCTCCGGGGGCAGGACTCGGGGGAGCAGTACTTC. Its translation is CASLRGQDSGEQYF.